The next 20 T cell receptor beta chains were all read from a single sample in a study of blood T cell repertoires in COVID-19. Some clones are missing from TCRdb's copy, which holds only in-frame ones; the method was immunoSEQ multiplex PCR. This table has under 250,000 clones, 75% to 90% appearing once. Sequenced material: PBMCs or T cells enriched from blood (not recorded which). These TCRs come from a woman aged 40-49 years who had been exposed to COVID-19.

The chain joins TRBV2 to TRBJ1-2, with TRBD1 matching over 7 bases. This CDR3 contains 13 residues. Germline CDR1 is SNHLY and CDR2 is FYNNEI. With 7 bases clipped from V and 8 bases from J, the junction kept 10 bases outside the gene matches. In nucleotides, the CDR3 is TGTGCCAGCAAACGCGACAGGGCGGTCGGCTACACCTTC. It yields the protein CASKRDRAVGYTF.

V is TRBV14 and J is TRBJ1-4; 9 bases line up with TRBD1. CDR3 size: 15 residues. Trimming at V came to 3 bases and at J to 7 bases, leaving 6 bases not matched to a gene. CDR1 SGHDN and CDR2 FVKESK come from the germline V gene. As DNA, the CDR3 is TGTGCCAGCAGCCATCCGGGACAGGGATTTGAAAAACTGTTTTTT. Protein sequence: CASSHPGQGFEKLFF.

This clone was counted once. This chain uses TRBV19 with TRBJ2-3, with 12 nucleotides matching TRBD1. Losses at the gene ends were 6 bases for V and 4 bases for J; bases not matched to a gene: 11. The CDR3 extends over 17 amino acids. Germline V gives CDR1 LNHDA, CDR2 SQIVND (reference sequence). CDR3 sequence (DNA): TGTGCCAGTAGAAAAAGGGGACAGGGGGCTTGGGCAGATACGCAGTATTTT. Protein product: CASRKRGQGAWADTQYF.

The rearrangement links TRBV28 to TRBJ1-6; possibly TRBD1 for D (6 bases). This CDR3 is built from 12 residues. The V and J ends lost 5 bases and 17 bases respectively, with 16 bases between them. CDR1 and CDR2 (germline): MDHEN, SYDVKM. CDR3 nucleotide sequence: TGTGCCAGCAGTATCCGGGACACGGACTTCCACTTT. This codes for CASSIRDTDFHF.

CDR3: CASSVDENEQFF. DNA for the CDR3: TGTGCCAGCAGCGTAGATGAGAATGAGCAGTTCTTC. The chain joins TRBV9 to TRBJ2-1; D gene unclear. From germline, CDR1 is SGDLS and CDR2 YYNGEE. Trimming cost V 0 bases and J 7 bases, with 5 bases left between them. The CDR3 has 12 amino acids.

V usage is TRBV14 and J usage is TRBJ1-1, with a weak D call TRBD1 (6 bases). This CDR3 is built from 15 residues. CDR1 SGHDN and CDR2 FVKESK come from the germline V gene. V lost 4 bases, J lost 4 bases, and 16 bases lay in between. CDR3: CASSPPGVVGTEAFF. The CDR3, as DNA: TGTGCCAGCAGCCCCCCAGGGGTGGTGGGCACTGAAGCTTTCTTT.

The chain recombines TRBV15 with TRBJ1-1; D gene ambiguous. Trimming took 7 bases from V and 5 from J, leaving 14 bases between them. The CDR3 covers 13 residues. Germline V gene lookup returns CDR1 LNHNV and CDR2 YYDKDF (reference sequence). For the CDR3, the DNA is TGTGCCACCAATGATAGAAGAGGGACTGAAGCTTTCTTT. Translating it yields CATNDRRGTEAFF.

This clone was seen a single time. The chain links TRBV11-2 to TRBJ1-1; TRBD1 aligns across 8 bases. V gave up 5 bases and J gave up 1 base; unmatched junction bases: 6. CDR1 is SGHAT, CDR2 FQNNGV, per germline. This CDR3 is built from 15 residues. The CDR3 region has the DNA TGTGCCAGCAGCGTTAGACAGGGGTGGAACACTGAAGCTTTCTTT. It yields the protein CASSVRQGWNTEAFF. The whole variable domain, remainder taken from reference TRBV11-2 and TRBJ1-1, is EAGVAQSPRYKIIEKRQSVAFWCNPISGHATLYWYQQILGQGPKLLIQFQNNGVVDDSQLPKDRFSAERLKGVDSTLKIQPAKLEDSAVYLCASSVRQGWNTEAFFGQGTRLTVV.

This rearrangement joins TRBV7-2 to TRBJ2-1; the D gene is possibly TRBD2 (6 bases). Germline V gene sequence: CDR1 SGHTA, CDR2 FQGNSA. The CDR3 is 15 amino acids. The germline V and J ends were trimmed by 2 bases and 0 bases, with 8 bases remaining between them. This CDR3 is CASSLLGSSYNEQFF. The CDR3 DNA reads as TGTGCCAGCAGCTTACTCGGGAGCTCCTACAATGAGCAGTTCTTC.

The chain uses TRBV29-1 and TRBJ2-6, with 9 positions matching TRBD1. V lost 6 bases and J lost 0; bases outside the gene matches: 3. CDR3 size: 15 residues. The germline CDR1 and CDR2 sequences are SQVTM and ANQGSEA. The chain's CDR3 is CSVPGQGSGANVLTF. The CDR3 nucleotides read TGCAGCGTCCCGGGACAGGGCTCTGGGGCCAACGTCCTGACTTTC.

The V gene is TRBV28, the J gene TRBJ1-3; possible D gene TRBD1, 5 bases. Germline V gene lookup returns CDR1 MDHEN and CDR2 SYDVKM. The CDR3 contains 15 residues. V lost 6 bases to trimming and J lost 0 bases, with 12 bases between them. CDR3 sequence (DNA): TGTGCCAGCAGAACAACAGGAGTCTCTGGAAACACCATATATTTT. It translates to CASRTTGVSGNTIYF.

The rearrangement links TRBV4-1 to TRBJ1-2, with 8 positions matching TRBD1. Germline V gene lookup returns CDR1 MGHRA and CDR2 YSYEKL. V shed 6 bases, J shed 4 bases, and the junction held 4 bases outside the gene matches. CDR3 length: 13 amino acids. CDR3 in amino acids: CASSPQGVYGYTF. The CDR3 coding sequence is TGCGCCAGCAGTCCACAGGGGGTCTATGGCTACACCTTC.

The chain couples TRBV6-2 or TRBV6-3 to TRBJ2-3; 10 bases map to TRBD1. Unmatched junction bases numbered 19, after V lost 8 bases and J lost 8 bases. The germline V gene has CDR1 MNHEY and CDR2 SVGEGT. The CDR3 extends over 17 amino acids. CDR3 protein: CASGRLGDRGMRSTQYF. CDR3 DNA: TGTGCCAGCGGCCGACTCGGGGACAGGGGCATGAGGAGTACGCAGTATTTT.

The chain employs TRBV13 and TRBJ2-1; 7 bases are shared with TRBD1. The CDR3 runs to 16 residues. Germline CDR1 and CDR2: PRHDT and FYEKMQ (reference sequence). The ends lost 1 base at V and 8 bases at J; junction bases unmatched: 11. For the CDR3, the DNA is TGTGCCAGCAGCTTAGTAAGGGGGCATGTTCGGGATGAGCAGTTCTTC. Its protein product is CASSLVRGHVRDEQFF. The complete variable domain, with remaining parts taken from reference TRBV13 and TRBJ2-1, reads AAGVIQSPRHLIKEKRETATLKCYPIPRHDTVYWYQQGPGQDPQFLISFYEKMQSDKGSIPDRFSAQQFSDYHSELNMSSLELGDSALYFCASSLVRGHVRDEQFFGPGTRLTVL.

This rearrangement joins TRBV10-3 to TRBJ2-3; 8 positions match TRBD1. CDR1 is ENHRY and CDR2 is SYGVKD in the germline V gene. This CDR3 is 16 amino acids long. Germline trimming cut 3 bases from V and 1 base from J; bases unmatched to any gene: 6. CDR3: CAISEGGQVGTDTQYF. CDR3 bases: TGTGCCATCAGTGAAGGGGGACAGGTGGGCACAGATACGCAGTATTTT.

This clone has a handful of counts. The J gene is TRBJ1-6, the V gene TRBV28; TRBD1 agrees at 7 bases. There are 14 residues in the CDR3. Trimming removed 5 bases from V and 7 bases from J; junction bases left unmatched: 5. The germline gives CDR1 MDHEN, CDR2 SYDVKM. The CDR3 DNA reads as TGTGCCAGCAGTACCGACAGGGTCAATTCACCCCTCCACTTT. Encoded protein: CASSTDRVNSPLHF.

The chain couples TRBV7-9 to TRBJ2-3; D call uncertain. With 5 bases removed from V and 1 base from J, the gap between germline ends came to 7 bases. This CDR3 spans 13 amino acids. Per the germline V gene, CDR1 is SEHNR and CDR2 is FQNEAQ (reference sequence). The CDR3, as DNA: TGTGCCAGCAGCCCCCGGGGCACAGATACGCAGTATTTT. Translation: CASSPRGTDTQYF.

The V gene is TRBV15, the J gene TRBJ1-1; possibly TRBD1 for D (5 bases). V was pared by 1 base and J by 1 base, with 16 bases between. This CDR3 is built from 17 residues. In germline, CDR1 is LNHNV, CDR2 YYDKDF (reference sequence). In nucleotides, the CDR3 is TGTGCCACCAGCAGAGGACCTACGGGTAGGGGGAACACTGAAGCTTTCTTT. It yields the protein CATSRGPTGRGNTEAFF.

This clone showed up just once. CDR3 amino acids: CASSWTSGSYNEQFF. CDR3 coding DNA: TGTGCCAGCAGCTGGACTAGCGGTTCCTACAATGAGCAGTTCTTC. V usage is TRBV11-3 and J usage is TRBJ2-1; TRBD2 matches 10 bases. Germline CDR1 and CDR2: SGHNT and YENEEA. V lost 4 bases to trimming and J lost 1 base; unmatched junction nucleotides: 1. This CDR3 comprises 15 residues.

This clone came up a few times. The CDR3 reads CATSRRDEKLFF. CDR3 nucleotide sequence: TGTGCCACCAGCAGGCGGGATGAAAAACTGTTTTTT. The chain uses TRBV15 and TRBJ1-4; D gene unclear. V lost 3 bases and J 6 bases, leaving 5 bases between the germline ends. The CDR3 loop spans 12 amino acids. CDR1 LNHNV and CDR2 YYDKDF come from the germline V gene (reference sequence).